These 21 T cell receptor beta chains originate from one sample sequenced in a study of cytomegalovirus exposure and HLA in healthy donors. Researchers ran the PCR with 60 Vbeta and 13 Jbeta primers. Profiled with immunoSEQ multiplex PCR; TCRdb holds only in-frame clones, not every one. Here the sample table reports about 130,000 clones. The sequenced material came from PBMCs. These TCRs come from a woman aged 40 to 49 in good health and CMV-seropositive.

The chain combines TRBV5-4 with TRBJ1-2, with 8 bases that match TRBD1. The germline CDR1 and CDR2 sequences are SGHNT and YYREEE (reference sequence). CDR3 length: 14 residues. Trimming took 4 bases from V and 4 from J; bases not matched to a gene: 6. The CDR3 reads CASSLRQGSYGYTF. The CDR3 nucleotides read TGTGCCAGCAGCCTCAGACAGGGGAGCTATGGCTACACCTTC.

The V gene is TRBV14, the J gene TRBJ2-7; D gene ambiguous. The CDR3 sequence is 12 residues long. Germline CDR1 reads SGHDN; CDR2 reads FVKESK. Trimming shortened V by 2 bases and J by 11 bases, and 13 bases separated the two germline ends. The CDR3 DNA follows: TGTGCCAGCAGCCAATGGGCCACGAGCAAGTACTTC. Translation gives CASSQWATSKYF.

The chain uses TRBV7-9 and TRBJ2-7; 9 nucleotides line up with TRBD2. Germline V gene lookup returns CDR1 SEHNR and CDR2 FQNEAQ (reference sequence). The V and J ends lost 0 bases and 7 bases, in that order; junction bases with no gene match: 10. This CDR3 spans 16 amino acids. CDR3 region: CASSLASAGGPDEQYF. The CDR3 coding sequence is TGTGCCAGCAGCTTAGCTTCGGCGGGAGGGCCCGATGAGCAGTACTTC.

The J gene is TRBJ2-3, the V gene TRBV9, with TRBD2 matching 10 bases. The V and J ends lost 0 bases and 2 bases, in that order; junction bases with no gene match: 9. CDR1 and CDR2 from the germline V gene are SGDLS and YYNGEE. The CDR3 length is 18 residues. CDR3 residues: CASSVEVGLAGVTDTQYF. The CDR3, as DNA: TGTGCCAGCAGCGTAGAGGTAGGGCTAGCGGGAGTCACAGATACGCAGTATTTT. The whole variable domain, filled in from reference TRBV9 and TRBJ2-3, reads DSGVTQTPKHLITATGQRVTLRCSPRSGDLSVYWYQQSLDQGLQFLIQYYNGEERAKGNILERFSAQQFPDLHSELNLSSLELGDSALYFCASSVEVGLAGVTDTQYFGPGTRLTVL.

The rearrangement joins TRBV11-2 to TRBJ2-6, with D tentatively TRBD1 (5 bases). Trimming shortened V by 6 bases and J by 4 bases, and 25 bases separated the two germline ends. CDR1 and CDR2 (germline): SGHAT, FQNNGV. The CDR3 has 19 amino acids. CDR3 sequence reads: CASSSPPVGAQLGANVLTF. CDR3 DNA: TGTGCCAGCAGTTCCCCCCCAGTTGGGGCTCAATTAGGGGCCAACGTCCTGACTTTC.

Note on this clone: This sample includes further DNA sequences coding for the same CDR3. In DNA, the CDR3 is TGTGCCAGCAGTAGCAGGACTAGCGGGAGGGACGAGCAGTACTTC. This gives the protein CASSSRTSGRDEQYF. The chain couples TRBV28 to TRBJ2-7; 15 bases fit TRBD2. The germline V gene has CDR1 MDHEN and CDR2 SYDVKM. The V segment lost 5 bases and the J segment 5 bases; nucleotides outside the gene matches: 4. CDR3 size: 15 residues.

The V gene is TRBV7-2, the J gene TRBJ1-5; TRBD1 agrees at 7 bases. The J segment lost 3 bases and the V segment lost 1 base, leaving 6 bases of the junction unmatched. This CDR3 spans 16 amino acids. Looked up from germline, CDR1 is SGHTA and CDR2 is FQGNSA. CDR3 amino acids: CASSLVGQVPNQPQHF. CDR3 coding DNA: TGTGCCAGCAGCTTAGTTGGACAGGTCCCCAATCAGCCCCAGCATTTT. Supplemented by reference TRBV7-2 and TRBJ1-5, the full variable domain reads GAGVSQSPSNKVTEKGKDVELRCDPISGHTALYWYRQSLGQGLEFLIYFQGNSAPDKSGLPSDRFSAERTGGSVSTLTIQRTQQEDSAVYLCASSLVGQVPNQPQHFGDGTRLSIL.

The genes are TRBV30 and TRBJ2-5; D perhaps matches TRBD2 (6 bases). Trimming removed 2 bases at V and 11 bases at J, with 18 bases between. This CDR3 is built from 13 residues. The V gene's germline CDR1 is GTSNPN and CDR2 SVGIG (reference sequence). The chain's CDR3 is CAWSPGTSSGQYF. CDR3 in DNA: TGTGCCTGGAGTCCCGGGACCTCCAGCGGGCAGTACTTC.

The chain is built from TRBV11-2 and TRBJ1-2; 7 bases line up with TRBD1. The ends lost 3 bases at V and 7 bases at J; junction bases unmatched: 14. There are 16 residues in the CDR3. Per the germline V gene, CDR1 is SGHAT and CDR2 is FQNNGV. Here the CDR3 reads CASSFGQARGLSGYTF. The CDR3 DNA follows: TGTGCCAGCAGCTTCGGACAGGCTCGAGGTTTAAGTGGCTACACCTTC.

The CDR3 DNA is TGTGCCTGGAGATTTATGGGGGGAACTAATGAAAAACTGTTTTTT. Translated, it gives CAWRFMGGTNEKLFF. The J gene is TRBJ1-4, the V gene TRBV30, with D possibly TRBD1 on 5 matching bases. V was pared by 3 bases and J by 1 base, with 12 bases between. This CDR3 has 15 amino acids. Germline V gene lookup returns CDR1 GTSNPN and CDR2 SVGIG (reference sequence).

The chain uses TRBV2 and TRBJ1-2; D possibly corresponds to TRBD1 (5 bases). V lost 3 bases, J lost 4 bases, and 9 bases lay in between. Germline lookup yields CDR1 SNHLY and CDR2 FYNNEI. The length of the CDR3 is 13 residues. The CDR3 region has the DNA TGTGCCAGCAGTGAGAGGAGGGGCTATGGCTACACCTTC. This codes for CASSERRGYGYTF. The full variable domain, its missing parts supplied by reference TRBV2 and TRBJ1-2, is EPEVTQTPSHQVTQMGQEVILRCVPISNHLYFYWYRQILGQKVEFLVSFYNNEISEKSEIFDDQFSVERPDGSNFTLKIRSTKLEDSAMYFCASSERRGYGYTFGSGTRLTVV.

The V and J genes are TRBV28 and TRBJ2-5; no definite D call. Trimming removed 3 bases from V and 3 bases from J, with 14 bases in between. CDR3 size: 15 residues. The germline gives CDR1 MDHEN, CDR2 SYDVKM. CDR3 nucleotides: TGTGCCAGCAGTTTTCCCCCCCTAGATAAAGAGACCCAGTACTTC. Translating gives CASSFPPLDKETQYF.

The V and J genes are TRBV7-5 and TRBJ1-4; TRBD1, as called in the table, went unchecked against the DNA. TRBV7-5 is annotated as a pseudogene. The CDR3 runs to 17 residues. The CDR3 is CARSSFRGSWTNEKLFF. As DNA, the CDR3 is TGTGCCAGAAGCTCGTTCAGGGGGAGTTGGACTAATGAAAAACTGTTTTTT.

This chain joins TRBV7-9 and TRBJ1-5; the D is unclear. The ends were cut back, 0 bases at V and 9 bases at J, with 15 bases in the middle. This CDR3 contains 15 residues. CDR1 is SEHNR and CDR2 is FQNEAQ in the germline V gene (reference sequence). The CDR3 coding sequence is TGTGCCAGCAGCTTAGCCCCCAGTGACCCAGGGCCCCAGCATTTT. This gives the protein CASSLAPSDPGPQHF.

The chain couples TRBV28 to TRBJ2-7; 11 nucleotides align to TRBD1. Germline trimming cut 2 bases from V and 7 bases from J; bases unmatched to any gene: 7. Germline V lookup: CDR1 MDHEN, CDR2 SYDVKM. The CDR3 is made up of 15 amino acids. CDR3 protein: CASSLPGQGAGEQYF. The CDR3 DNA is TGTGCCAGCAGTTTACCTGGACAGGGGGCGGGAGAGCAGTACTTC.

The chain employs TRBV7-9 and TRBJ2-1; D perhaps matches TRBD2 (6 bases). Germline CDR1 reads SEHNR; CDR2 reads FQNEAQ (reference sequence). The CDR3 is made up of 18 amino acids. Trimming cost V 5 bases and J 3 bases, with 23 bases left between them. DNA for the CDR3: TGTGCCAGCAGCCCAAGACTAGTCCCAAGGGAGAGCTACAATGAGCAGTTCTTC. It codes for CASSPRLVPRESYNEQFF.

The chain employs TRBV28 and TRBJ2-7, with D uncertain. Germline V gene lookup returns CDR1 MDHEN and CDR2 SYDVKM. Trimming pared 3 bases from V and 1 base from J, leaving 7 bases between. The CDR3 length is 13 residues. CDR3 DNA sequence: TGTGCCAGCAGTTTCAGACAATCCTACGAGCAGTACTTC. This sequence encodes CASSFRQSYEQYF.

The CDR3 coding sequence is TGTGCCAGTAGTACGGGACTACCCACAGATACGCAGTATTTT. It codes for CASSTGLPTDTQYF. The chain couples TRBV19 to TRBJ2-3; 7 bases align to TRBD2. This CDR3 region has 14 residues. Trimming at V came to 4 bases and at J to 2 bases, leaving 3 bases not matched to a gene. Germline-derived CDR1 and CDR2 are LNHDA and SQIVND (reference sequence).

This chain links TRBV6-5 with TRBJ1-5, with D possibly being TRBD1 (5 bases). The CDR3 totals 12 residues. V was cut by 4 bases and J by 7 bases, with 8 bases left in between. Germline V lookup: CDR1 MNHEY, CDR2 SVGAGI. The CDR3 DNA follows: TGTGCCAGCAGTTCGCAGGGACAGCCCCAGCATTTT. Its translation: CASSSQGQPQHF.

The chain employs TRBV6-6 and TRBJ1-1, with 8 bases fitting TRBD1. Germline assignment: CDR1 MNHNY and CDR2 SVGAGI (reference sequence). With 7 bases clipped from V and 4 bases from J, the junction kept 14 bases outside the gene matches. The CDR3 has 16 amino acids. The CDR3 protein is CASKLNTDRVGTEAFF. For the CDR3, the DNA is TGTGCCAGCAAACTAAACACGGACAGGGTCGGCACTGAAGCTTTCTTT.

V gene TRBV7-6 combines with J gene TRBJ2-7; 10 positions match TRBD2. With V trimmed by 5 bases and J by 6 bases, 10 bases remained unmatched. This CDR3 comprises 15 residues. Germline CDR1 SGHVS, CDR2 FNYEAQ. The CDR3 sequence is CASSPSQLAGAEQYF. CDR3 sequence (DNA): TGTGCCAGCAGCCCGAGCCAGCTAGCGGGAGCCGAGCAGTACTTC.